The 25 T cell receptor beta chains listed next were all sequenced from one sample in a study of shared clonotypes between healthy human individuals. This table comes from immunoSEQ multiplex PCR, and its TCRdb copy is limited to in-frame clones, with some not included. This sample yields over a million clones, of which around 82% are seen a single time; roughly 0.57% belongs to the top ten. Source material: memory CD4+ T cells from PBMCs. As for subset: CD45RA-negative fraction. All receptors come from a man aged 18-30 years in good health. Some clones in this sample may be carry-over from other donors' samples.

This rearrangement joins TRBV7-8 to TRBJ2-1; D call uncertain. V lost 5 bases to trimming and J lost 3 bases, with 14 bases between them. The CDR3 contains 15 residues. CDR1 is SGHVS, CDR2 FQNEAQ, per germline. Here the CDR3 reads CASSTLPDLYNEQFF. CDR3 DNA: TGTGCCAGCAGCACCCTGCCGGACCTCTACAATGAGCAGTTCTTC.

J is TRBJ2-3 and V is TRBV15, with D perhaps being TRBD1 or TRBD2 (6 bases each). The CDR3 has 15 residues. From germline, CDR1 is LNHNV and CDR2 YYDKDF (reference sequence). V gave up 5 bases and J gave up 5 bases, with 17 bases separating them. CDR3 residues: CATSGGGQWVDTQYF. The CDR3 region has the DNA TGTGCCACCAGCGGAGGGGGACAATGGGTAGATACGCAGTATTTT. Full variable domain (remainder filled in from reference TRBV15 and TRBJ2-3): DAMVIQNPRYQVTQFGKPVTLSCSQTLNHNVMYWYQQKSSQAPKLLFHYYDKDFNNEADTPDNFQSRRPNTSFCFLDIRSPGLGDTAMYLCATSGGGQWVDTQYFGPGTRLTVL.

The rearrangement uses TRBV10-3 and TRBJ2-7; 10 nucleotides line up with TRBD2. There are 15 residues in the CDR3. The J segment lost 5 bases and the V segment lost 6 bases, leaving 10 bases of the junction unmatched. CDR1 is ENHRY, CDR2 SYGVKD, per germline. CDR3 amino acids: CAIRPGGTSVHEQYF. The CDR3 DNA reads as TGTGCCATCAGGCCAGGGGGGACTAGCGTCCACGAGCAGTACTTC.

The chain couples TRBV18 to TRBJ2-3; 7 bases map to TRBD1. This CDR3 is 18 amino acids long. Unmatched junction bases numbered 13, after V lost 4 bases and J lost 0 bases. Germline lookup yields CDR1 KGHSH and CDR2 LQKENI. In nucleotides, the CDR3 is TGTGCCAGCTCACTAGCCGGGACAGCCTTTACTAGCACAGATACGCAGTATTTT. It is translated as CASSLAGTAFTSTDTQYF.

Note on this clone: This likely stems from a read error, as it lies one base from a far larger clone. J is TRBJ2-2 and V is TRBV4-1; the D is unclear. Trimming took 4 bases from V and 6 from J, leaving 12 bases between them. There are 14 residues in the CDR3. Looked up from germline, CDR1 is MGHRA and CDR2 is YSYEKL. This CDR3 reads CASSPTPVAGELFF. The CDR3 bases are TGCGCCAGCAGCCCGACCCCAGTTGCCGGGGAGCTGTTTTTT.

The chain uses TRBV7-2 and TRBJ1-2, with a weak D call TRBD1 (6 bases). The CDR3 contains 14 residues. Trimming took off 4 bases at V and 4 bases at J, with 13 bases between the two ends. Germline values: CDR1 SGHTA, CDR2 FQGNSA. CDR3 DNA sequence: TGTGCCAGCAGCTCCTCAACAGGGCCCTATGGCTACACCTTC. This gives the protein CASSSSTGPYGYTF. The entire variable domain, with the rest obtained from reference TRBV7-2 and TRBJ1-2, is as follows: GAGVSQSPSNKVTEKGKDVELRCDPISGHTALYWYRQSLGQGLEFLIYFQGNSAPDKSGLPSDRFSAERTGGSVSTLTIQRTQQEDSAVYLCASSSSTGPYGYTFGSGTRLTVV.

The gene calls are TRBV11-2 and TRBJ2-4; D is unresolved. CDR3 length: 14 residues. The V end was cut by 1 base, the J end by 3 bases, with 7 bases between. Germline CDR1 SGHAT, CDR2 FQNNGV. Here the CDR3 reads CASSLGQVKNIQYF. The CDR3 nucleotides are TGTGCCAGCAGCTTAGGGCAGGTCAAAAACATTCAGTACTTC.

The V gene is TRBV7-9, the J gene TRBJ2-2; no clear D. The CDR3 consists of 13 residues. The germline CDR1 and CDR2 sequences are SEHNR and FQNEAQ (reference sequence). The germline V and J ends were trimmed by 5 bases and 5 bases, with 9 bases remaining between them. For the CDR3, the DNA is TGTGCCAGCAGCGAAGTTGGGACCGGGGAGCTGTTTTTT. It is translated as CASSEVGTGELFF.

Points on this clone: A much larger clone lies a single base off, so this may be a read error. V gene TRBV25-1 combines with J gene TRBJ2-2; 7 bases agree with TRBD1. The CDR3 covers 14 residues. V trimming: 8 bases; J trimming: 1 base; junction bases outside the gene matches: 4. In germline, CDR1 is MGHDK, CDR2 SYGVNS. Written as DNA, the CDR3 is TGTGCCAGCGAGGACAGGATGAACACCGGGGAGCTGTTTTTT. It is translated as CASEDRMNTGELFF.

A remark on this clone: The sample has other DNA sequences that encode this CDR3 too. The rearrangement links TRBV7-3 to TRBJ2-7; D gene unclear. V was pared by 7 bases and J by 0 bases, with 13 bases between. CDR1 and CDR2 (germline): SGHTA, FQGTGA. The CDR3 is 14 residues long. The CDR3 DNA reads as TGTGCCAGCAAACAAGACCCCTCCTCCTACGAGCAGTACTTC. Protein: CASKQDPSSYEQYF. Full variable domain (outside the CDR3, taken from reference TRBV7-3 and TRBJ2-7): GAGVSQTPSNKVTEKGKYVELRCDPISGHTALYWYRQSLGQGPEFLIYFQGTGAADDSGLPNDRFFAVRPEGSVSTLKIQRTERGDSAVYLCASKQDPSSYEQYFGPGTRLTVT.

The chain recombines TRBV5-1 with TRBJ2-1; TRBD2 matches 8 bases. Trimming at V came to 0 bases and at J to 4 bases, leaving 3 bases not matched to a gene. The germline V gene encodes CDR1 SGHRS and CDR2 YFSETQ. The CDR3 covers 15 residues. The CDR3 region has the DNA TGCGCCAGCAGCTTGGGACTAGCGAATTACAATGAGCAGTTCTTC. It codes for CASSLGLANYNEQFF. Full variable domain (remainder filled in from reference TRBV5-1 and TRBJ2-1): KAGVTQTPRYLIKTRGQQVTLSCSPISGHRSVSWYQQTPGQGLQFLFEYFSETQRNKGNFPGRFSGRQFSNSRSEMNVSTLELGDSALYLCASSLGLANYNEQFFGPGTRLTVL.

Details on this clone: At the DNA level, this CDR3 is encoded by other sequences in the same sample as well. The genes are TRBV18 and TRBJ1-1; 7 nucleotides line up with TRBD1. V lost 2 bases to trimming and J lost 2 bases; unmatched junction nucleotides: 2. This CDR3 is 14 amino acids long. The V gene's germline CDR1 is KGHSH and CDR2 LQKENI. DNA of the CDR3: TGTGCCAGCTCACCAGACAGGGCCAACACTGAAGCTTTCTTT. Its protein is CASSPDRANTEAFF.

V and J are TRBV5-4 and TRBJ2-3; D ambiguous. Germline loops: CDR1 SGHNT, CDR2 YYREEE (reference sequence). This CDR3 has 13 residues. The V end was cut by 3 bases, the J end by 5 bases, with 10 bases between. The CDR3 DNA sequence: TGTGCCAGCAGCTCCCCGTCGGTAGATACGCAGTATTTT. Protein product: CASSSPSVDTQYF.

The chain uses TRBV6-4 and TRBJ2-2; TRBD2 might be the D (6 bases). Germline CDR1 MRHNA, CDR2 SNTAGT. The CDR3 has 14 residues. The V gene lost 4 bases and the J gene lost 6 bases, with 12 bases spanning the gap. CDR3 protein: CASSGQGGAGELFF. The CDR3 DNA reads TGTGCCAGCAGTGGCCAGGGAGGCGCCGGGGAGCTGTTTTTT.

The chain uses TRBV28 and TRBJ2-1; perhaps TRBD2 as D (6 bases). Trimming left V 5 bases short and J 3 bases short, with 14 bases between. The CDR3 covers 15 residues. Germline V lookup: CDR1 MDHEN, CDR2 SYDVKM. CDR3 sequence reads: CASSDPGTLYNEQFF. CDR3 bases: TGTGCCAGCAGTGATCCCGGGACTCTCTACAATGAGCAGTTCTTC.

The V call is TRBV7-9, the J call TRBJ2-5, with D perhaps TRBD1 or TRBD2 (5 bases each). Germline lookup yields CDR1 SEHNR and CDR2 FQNEAQ (reference sequence). V shed 3 bases and J shed 1 base, with 12 bases lying between them. The CDR3 covers 15 residues. The CDR3 region is CASSFPGRSQETQYF. The DNA of the CDR3 is TGTGCCAGCAGCTTCCCGGGACGGTCCCAAGAGACCCAGTACTTC.

V usage is TRBV4-1 and J usage is TRBJ2-4, with D perhaps TRBD1 (5 bases). The CDR3 sequence is 14 residues long. Germline V gene sequence: CDR1 MGHRA, CDR2 YSYEKL. The V gene lost 1 base and the J gene lost 9 bases, with 13 bases spanning the gap. CDR3 nucleotides: TGCGCCAGCAGCCAAGTCTCTAGACAGAGCATTCAGTACTTC. It codes for CASSQVSRQSIQYF.

This sequence joins TRBV19 and TRBJ2-6, with TRBD1 matching 11 bases. Germline V gives CDR1 LNHDA, CDR2 SQIVND (reference sequence). J gave up 1 base and V 5 bases, and 13 bases lay outside the gene matches. This CDR3 is 20 amino acids long. CDR3: CASSLIYTGQGESGANVLTF. The CDR3 bases are TGTGCCAGTAGTCTCATATATACGGGACAGGGGGAATCTGGGGCCAACGTCCTGACTTTC.

This rearrangement joins TRBV29-1 to TRBJ1-2; 8 positions agree with TRBD1. V gave up 6 bases and J gave up 0 bases; unmatched junction bases: 6. Looked up from germline, CDR1 is SQVTM and CDR2 is ANQGSEA. CDR3 length equals 14 residues. The CDR3 region has the DNA TGCAGCGTCAGTGGACAGGGAACTAACTATGGCTACACCTTC. Protein: CSVSGQGTNYGYTF.

This clone was detected ten times or more. The chain joins TRBV5-3 to TRBJ2-7; D remains unclear. TRBV5-3 is identified as an open reading frame with a role that is uncertain. Deletions cut 6 bases from V and 2 bases from J, with 18 bases between. The CDR3 sequence is 15 residues long. CDR3 sequence reads: CARTSSLGKPYEQYF. The CDR3 DNA is TGTGCCAGAACCTCATCCTTAGGAAAACCCTACGAGCAGTACTTC.

This clone has more than one count but fewer than ten. The rearrangement uses TRBV13 and TRBJ2-7; D is undetermined. The V and J ends lost 1 base and 1 base respectively, with 5 bases between them. In germline, CDR1 is PRHDT, CDR2 FYEKMQ (reference sequence). The CDR3 runs 13 residues. The CDR3: CASSLAGSYEQYF. The CDR3 nucleotides are TGTGCCAGCAGCTTAGCCGGTTCCTACGAGCAGTACTTC.

Turning to this clone: A read error may produce the germline difference seen at one junction end. J is TRBJ2-7 and V is TRBV29-1; TRBD1 matches 8 bases. Germline loops: CDR1 SQVTM, CDR2 ANQGSEA. The CDR3 totals 15 residues. DNA for the CDR3: TGCAGCGTAGAAGGGTCCGGGACAGGCCTATACGAGCAGTACTTC. Protein product: CSVEGSGTGLYEQYF.

V is TRBV10-1 and J is TRBJ2-3; D possibly corresponds to TRBD2 (6 bases). Germline-derived CDR1 and CDR2 are WNHNN and SYGVQD (reference sequence). V was cut by 4 bases and J by 2 bases, with 13 bases left in between. This CDR3 is 15 amino acids long. CDR3 coding DNA: TGCGCCAGCAGTGTGGCGGGGAGAAACACAGATACGCAGTATTTT. Protein: CASSVAGRNTDTQYF.

The gene calls are TRBV6-5 and TRBJ2-7, with 9 nucleotides matching TRBD2. CDR1 is MNHEY, CDR2 SVGAGI, per germline. This CDR3 region has 15 residues. J was trimmed by 3 bases and V by 2 bases; bases with no gene match: 5. CDR3 bases: TGTGCCAGCAGTTACCCTAGCGGGATGAGCTACGAGCAGTACTTC. This codes for CASSYPSGMSYEQYF.

J is TRBJ1-1 and V is TRBV19; no clear D gene. The CDR3 spans 14 residues. Germline V gene sequence: CDR1 LNHDA, CDR2 SQIVND (reference sequence). V was trimmed by 2 bases and J by 1 base, leaving 8 bases between them. This chain's CDR3 is CASSILVANTEAFF. The CDR3 nucleotides read TGTGCCAGTAGTATACTAGTCGCGAACACTGAAGCTTTCTTT.